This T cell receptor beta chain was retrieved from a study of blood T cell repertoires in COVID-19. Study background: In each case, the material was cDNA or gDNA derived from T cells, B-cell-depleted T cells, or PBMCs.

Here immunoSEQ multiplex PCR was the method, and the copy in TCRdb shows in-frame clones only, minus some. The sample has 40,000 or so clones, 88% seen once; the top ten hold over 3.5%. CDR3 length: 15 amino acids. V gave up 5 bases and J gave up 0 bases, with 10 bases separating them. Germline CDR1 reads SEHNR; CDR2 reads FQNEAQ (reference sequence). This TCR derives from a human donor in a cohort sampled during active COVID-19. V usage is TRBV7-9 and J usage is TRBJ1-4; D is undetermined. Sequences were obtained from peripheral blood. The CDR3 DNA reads TGTGCCAGCAGCCCCCCCGGAGCAACTAATGAAAAACTGTTTTTT. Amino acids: CASSPPGATNEKLFF.